Listed here are 10 T cell receptor beta chains from one sample, sequenced in a study of blood T cell repertoires in COVID-19. The table came from immunoSEQ multiplex PCR; TCRdb's copy has only in-frame clones and leaves some out. The sample lists roughly 250,000 clones, roughly 79% occurring once. Sequencing was carried out using peripheral blood. All receptors derive from a woman in her fifties or sixties with active or convalescent COVID-19.

This chain links TRBV12-3 or TRBV12-4 with TRBJ2-7; D gene unclear. V dropped 3 bases and J dropped 8 bases, with 14 bases sitting between them. The CDR3 has 13 residues. DNA of the CDR3: TGTGCCAGCAGTTTTGGTGCGCCAGGAAAGCAGTACTTC. This sequence encodes CASSFGAPGKQYF.

The chain joins TRBV18 to TRBJ2-7; 10 nucleotides align to TRBD1. The germline gives CDR1 KGHSH, CDR2 LQKENI. The CDR3 spans 16 residues. Trimming cost V 5 bases and J 3 bases; bases outside gene matches: 10. The CDR3 nucleotides read TGTGCCAGCTCAATACTAGGACAGGGGGTCGACTACGAGCAGTACTTC. It encodes CASSILGQGVDYEQYF.

This rearrangement joins TRBV9 to TRBJ2-5; 8 positions match TRBD1. Trimming at V came to 4 bases and at J to 5 bases, leaving 10 bases not matched to a gene. Germline V gene lookup returns CDR1 SGDLS and CDR2 YYNGEE. CDR3 length: 15 amino acids. The CDR3 loop is CASSQGQGGVETQYF. The CDR3 region has the DNA TGTGCCAGCAGCCAAGGACAGGGCGGGGTGGAGACCCAGTACTTC.

This clone appeared many times. This chain links TRBV18 with TRBJ1-1; D call uncertain. Germline CDR1 and CDR2: KGHSH and LQKENI. This CDR3 spans 15 amino acids. V dropped 1 base and J dropped 3 bases, with 12 bases sitting between them. CDR3 loop: CASSPRSVRDTEAFF. The CDR3 DNA sequence: TGTGCCAGCTCACCACGGTCCGTACGGGACACTGAAGCTTTCTTT. Filled out from reference TRBV18 and TRBJ1-1, the complete variable domain reads NAGVMQNPRHLVRRRGQEARLRCSPMKGHSHVYWYRQLPEEGLKFMVYLQKENIIDESGMPKERFSAEFPKEGPSILRIQQVVRGDSAAYFCASSPRSVRDTEAFFGQGTRLTVV.

CDR3 loop: CASTLLAGLGNTEAFF. DNA for the CDR3: TGCGCCAGCACCCTACTCGCAGGGTTGGGGAACACTGAAGCTTTCTTT. This rearrangement joins TRBV4-1 to TRBJ1-1, with TRBD1 as a possible D gene (5 bases). The germline gives CDR1 MGHRA, CDR2 YSYEKL. With 7 bases removed from V and 1 base from J, the gap between germline ends came to 19 bases. The CDR3 covers 16 residues.

This rearrangement joins TRBV28 to TRBJ1-3, with unresolved D. This CDR3 is built from 14 residues. The germline V gene has CDR1 MDHEN and CDR2 SYDVKM. The ends were cut back, 1 base at V and 1 base at J, with 5 bases in the middle. CDR3 amino acids: CASSLSQSGNTIYF. DNA of the CDR3: TGTGCCAGCAGTTTATCCCAGTCTGGAAACACCATATATTTT.

A few counts support this clone. The J gene is TRBJ1-2, the V gene TRBV30, with D perhaps matching TRBD1 (5 bases). Trimming stripped 3 bases from V and 8 bases from J, with 10 bases between. CDR1 GTSNPN and CDR2 SVGIG come from the germline V gene (reference sequence). The CDR3 extends over 11 amino acids. CDR3 bases: TGTGCCTGGAGGGGGCTAGGGGGCTACACCTTC. It codes for CAWRGLGGYTF.

The J gene is TRBJ1-2, the V gene TRBV6-5; possible D gene TRBD1, 5 bases. Germline V gene lookup returns CDR1 MNHEY and CDR2 SVGAGI. Trimming pared 0 bases from V and 5 bases from J, leaving 10 bases between. This CDR3 has 14 residues. CDR3 sequence: CASSYSDSVYGYTF. As DNA, the CDR3 is TGTGCCAGCAGTTACTCCGACAGCGTATATGGCTACACCTTC.

The chain has TRBV28 and TRBJ1-2; 10 positions agree with TRBD1. Germline values: CDR1 MDHEN, CDR2 SYDVKM. With V trimmed by 2 bases and J by 8 bases, 11 bases remained unmatched. CDR3 length: 16 residues. This chain's CDR3 is CASSLLTGGAPLGYTF. In DNA form, the CDR3 reads TGTGCCAGCAGTTTACTGACAGGGGGCGCTCCTTTGGGCTACACCTTC.

The V call is TRBV7-2, the J call TRBJ2-1, with D possibly matching TRBD2 (5 bases). The ends were cut back, 5 bases at V and 13 bases at J, with 24 bases in the middle. CDR1 SGHTA and CDR2 FQGNSA come from the germline V gene. CDR3 length: 15 amino acids. CDR3 DNA: TGTGCCAGCAGCGAAATGACGAGGGCGGGTTGGGATCAGTTCTTC. Translation: CASSEMTRAGWDQFF. Full variable domain (missing parts from reference TRBV7-2 and TRBJ2-1): GAGVSQSPSNKVTEKGKDVELRCDPISGHTALYWYRQSLGQGLEFLIYFQGNSAPDKSGLPSDRFSAERTGGSVSTLTIQRTQQEDSAVYLCASSEMTRAGWDQFFGPGTRLTVL.